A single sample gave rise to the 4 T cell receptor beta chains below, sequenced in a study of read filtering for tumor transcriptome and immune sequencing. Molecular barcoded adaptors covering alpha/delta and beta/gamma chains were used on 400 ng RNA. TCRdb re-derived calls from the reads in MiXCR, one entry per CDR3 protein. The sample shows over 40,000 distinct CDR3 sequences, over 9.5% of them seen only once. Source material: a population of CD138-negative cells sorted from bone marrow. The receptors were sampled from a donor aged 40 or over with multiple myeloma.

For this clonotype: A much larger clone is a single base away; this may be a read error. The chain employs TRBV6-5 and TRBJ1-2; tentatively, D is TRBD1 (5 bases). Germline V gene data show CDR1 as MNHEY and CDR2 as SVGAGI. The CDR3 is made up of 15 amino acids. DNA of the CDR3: TGTGCCAGCAGCTCCAACCCCGGGACTCAGTATGGCTACGCCTTC. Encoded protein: CASSSNPGTQYGYAF.

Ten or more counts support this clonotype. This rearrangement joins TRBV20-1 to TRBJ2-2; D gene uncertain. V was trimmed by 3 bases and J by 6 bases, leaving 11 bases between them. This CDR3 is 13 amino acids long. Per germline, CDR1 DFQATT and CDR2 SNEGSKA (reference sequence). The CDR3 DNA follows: TGCAGTGCTAGTTGGGGAAGGGCCGGGGAGCTGTTTTTT. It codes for CSASWGRAGELFF.

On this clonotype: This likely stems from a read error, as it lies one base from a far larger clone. DNA of the CDR3: TGTGCCAGCAGTAACGGATTCAATTCCCCACCCCTCCTCTTT. Translation gives CASSNGFNSPPLLF. This rearrangement joins TRBV12-3 or TRBV12-4 to TRBJ1-1; D remains unclear. This CDR3 comprises 14 residues.

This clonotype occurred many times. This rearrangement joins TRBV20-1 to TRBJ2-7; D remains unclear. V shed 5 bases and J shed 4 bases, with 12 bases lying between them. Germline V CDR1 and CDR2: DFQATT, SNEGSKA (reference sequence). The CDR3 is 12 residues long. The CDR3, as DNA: TGCAGTGCTCGGACCAGTTGGTACGAGCAGTACTTC. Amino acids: CSARTSWYEQYF.